This paragraph reports one TCR beta chain. Its antigen is currently unknown. TCRdb used MiXCR to reprocess the reads, holding one entry per CDR3 protein. The sample comprises some 700,000 distinct CDR3 sequences, 35% of which are singletons, and more than 2.5% rests with the top ten. V lost 2 bases and J 5 bases, leaving 12 bases between the germline ends. CDR3 length equals 14 residues. The sample comes from a study of T cell repertoires in cytomegalovirus infection. Across the whole study: Public TCR beta signatures were indicative of both CMV infection and a matching HLA type. Findings of the study overall: Identification of carriers of CMV plus the relevant HLA was achieved through cumulative public TCR beta family frequency. The ex vivo response was dominated by HLA-C-restricted CMV-specific TCR beta clonotypes.

Sequenced sample: PBMCs. This sequence joins TRBV12-3 or TRBV12-4 and TRBJ2-5, with D perhaps TRBD2 (7 bases). The source is a human donor in good health (CMV status not recorded). Some clones in this sample may be carry-over from other donors' samples. This CDR3 reads CASSLFGGRETQYF. For the CDR3, the DNA is TGTGCCAGCAGTTTATTCGGGGGGCGGGAGACCCAGTACTTC.